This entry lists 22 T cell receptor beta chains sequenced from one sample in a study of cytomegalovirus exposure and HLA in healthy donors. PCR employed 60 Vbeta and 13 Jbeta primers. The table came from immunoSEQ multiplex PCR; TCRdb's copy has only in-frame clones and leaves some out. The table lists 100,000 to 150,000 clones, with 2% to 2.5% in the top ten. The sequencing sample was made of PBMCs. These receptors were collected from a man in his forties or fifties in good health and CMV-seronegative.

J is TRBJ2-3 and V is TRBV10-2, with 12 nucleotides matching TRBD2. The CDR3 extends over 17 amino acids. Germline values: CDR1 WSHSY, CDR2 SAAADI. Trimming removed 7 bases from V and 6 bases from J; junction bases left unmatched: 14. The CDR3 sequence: CASTTSGRTTVPDTQYF. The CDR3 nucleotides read TGCGCCAGCACAACTAGCGGGAGGACCACAGTTCCGGATACGCAGTATTTT.

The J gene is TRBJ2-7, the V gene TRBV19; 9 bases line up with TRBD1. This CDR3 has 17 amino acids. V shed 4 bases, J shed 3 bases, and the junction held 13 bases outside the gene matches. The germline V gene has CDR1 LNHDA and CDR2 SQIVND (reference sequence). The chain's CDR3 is CASSNRGQGPAGYEQYF. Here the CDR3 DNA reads TGTGCCAGTAGTAATCGGGGACAGGGTCCTGCTGGCTACGAGCAGTACTTC.

Written as DNA, the CDR3 is TGTGCCAGCTCACCGGACAGGTGGACCGGGGAGCTGTTTTTT. Protein sequence: CASSPDRWTGELFF. The chain combines TRBV18 with TRBJ2-2, with 7 bases that match TRBD1. The CDR3 sequence is 14 residues long. Unmatched junction bases numbered 3, after V lost 3 bases and J lost 5 bases. Germline loops: CDR1 KGHSH, CDR2 LQKENI.

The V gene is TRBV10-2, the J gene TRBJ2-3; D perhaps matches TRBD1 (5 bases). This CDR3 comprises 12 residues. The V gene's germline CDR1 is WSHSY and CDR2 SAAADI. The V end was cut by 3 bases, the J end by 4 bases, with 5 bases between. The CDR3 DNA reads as TGCGCCAGCAGTGAACAGGCAGATACGCAGTATTTT. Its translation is CASSEQADTQYF.

The CDR3 protein is CASSPRPAQGSKLFF. The CDR3 bases are TGTGCCAGCAGCCCCCGCCCTGCACAGGGATCAAAACTGTTTTTT. This sequence joins TRBV11-2 and TRBJ1-4, with D maybe TRBD1 (6 bases). Germline CDR1 and CDR2: SGHAT and FQNNGV. Trimming stripped 5 bases from V and 10 bases from J, with 20 bases between. The CDR3 consists of 15 residues.

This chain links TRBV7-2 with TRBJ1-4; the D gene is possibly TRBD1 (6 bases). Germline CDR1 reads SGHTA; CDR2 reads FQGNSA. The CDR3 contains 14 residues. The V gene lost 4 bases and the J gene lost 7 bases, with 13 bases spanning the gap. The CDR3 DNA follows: TGTGCCAGCAGCTCCCGGGACATCGTTGAAAAACTGTTTTTT. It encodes CASSSRDIVEKLFF.

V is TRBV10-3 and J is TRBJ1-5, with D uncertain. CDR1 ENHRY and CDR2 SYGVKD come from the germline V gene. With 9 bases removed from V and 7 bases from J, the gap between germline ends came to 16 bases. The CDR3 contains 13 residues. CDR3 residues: CAIGSGTAQPQHF. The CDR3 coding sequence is TGTGCCATAGGAAGCGGAACGGCCCAGCCCCAGCATTTT.

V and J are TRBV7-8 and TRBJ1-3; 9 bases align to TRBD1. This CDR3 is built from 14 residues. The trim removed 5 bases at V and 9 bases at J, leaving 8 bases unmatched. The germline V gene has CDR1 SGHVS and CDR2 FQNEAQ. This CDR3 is CASSPGDRESTIYF. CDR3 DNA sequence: TGTGCCAGCAGCCCCGGGGACAGGGAGAGCACCATATATTTT.

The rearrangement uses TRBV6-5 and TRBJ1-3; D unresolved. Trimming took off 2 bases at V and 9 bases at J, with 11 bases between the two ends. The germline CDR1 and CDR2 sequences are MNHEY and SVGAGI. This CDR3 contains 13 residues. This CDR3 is CASSYTDGRTIYF. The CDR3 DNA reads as TGTGCCAGCAGTTACACAGATGGGCGCACCATATATTTT.

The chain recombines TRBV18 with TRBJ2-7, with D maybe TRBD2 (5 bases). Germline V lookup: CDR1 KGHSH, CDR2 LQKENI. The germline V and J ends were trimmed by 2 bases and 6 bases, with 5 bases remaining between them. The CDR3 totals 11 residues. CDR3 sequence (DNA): TGTGCCAGCTCACCAGCGGGCGAGCAGTACTTC. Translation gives CASSPAGEQYF. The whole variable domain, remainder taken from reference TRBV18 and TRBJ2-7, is NAGVMQNPRHLVRRRGQEARLRCSPMKGHSHVYWYRQLPEEGLKFMVYLQKENIIDESGMPKERFSAEFPKEGPSILRIQQVVRGDSAAYFCASSPAGEQYFGPGTRLTVT.

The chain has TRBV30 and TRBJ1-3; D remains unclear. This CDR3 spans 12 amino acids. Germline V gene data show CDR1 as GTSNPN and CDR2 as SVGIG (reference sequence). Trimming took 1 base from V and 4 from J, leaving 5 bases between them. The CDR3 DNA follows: TGTGCCTGGAGTGCTCCGGGAAACACCATATATTTT. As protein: CAWSAPGNTIYF.

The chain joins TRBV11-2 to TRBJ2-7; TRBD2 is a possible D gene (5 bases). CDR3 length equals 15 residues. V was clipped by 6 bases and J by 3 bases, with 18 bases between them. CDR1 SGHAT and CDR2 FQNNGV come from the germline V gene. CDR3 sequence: CASSITRGLVYEQYF. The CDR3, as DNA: TGTGCCAGCAGTATTACCCGGGGTTTAGTCTACGAGCAGTACTTC.

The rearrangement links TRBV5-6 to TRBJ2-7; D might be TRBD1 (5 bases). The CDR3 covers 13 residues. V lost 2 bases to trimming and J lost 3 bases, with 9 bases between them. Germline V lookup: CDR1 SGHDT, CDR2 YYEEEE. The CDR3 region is CASSLGAYYEQYF. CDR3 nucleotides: TGTGCCAGCAGCTTAGGGGCCTACTACGAGCAGTACTTC.

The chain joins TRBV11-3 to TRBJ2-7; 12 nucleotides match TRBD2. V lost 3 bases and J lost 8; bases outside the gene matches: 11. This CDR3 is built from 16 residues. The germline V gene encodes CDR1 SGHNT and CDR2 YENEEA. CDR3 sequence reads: CASSFPGTSGPGKQYF. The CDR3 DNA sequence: TGTGCCAGCAGCTTCCCTGGGACTAGCGGGCCGGGGAAGCAGTACTTC.

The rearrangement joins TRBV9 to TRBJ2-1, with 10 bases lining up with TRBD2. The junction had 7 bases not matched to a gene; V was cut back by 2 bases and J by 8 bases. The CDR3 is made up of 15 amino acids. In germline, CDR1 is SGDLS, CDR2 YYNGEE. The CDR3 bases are TGTGCCAGCAGCGTCTCCGGGACTAGCGCCTATGAGCAGTTCTTC. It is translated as CASSVSGTSAYEQFF.

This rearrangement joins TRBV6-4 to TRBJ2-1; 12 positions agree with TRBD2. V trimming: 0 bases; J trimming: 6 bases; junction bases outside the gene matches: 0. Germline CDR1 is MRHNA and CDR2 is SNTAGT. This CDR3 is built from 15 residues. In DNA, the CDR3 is TGTGCCAGCAGTGACTCGACTAGCGGGAGCAATGAGCAGTTCTTC. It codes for CASSDSTSGSNEQFF.

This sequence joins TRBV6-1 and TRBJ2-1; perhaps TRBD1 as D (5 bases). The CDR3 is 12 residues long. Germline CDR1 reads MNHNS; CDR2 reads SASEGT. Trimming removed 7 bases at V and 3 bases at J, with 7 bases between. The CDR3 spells CASIQGYNEQFF. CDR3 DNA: TGTGCCAGCATTCAGGGCTACAATGAGCAGTTCTTC.

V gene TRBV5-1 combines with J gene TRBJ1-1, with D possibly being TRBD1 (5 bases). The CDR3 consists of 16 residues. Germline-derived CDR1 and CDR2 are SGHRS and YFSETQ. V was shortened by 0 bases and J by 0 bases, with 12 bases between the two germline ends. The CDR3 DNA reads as TGCGCCAGCAGCTTGGGCTCGGCAGGGCTGAACACTGAAGCTTTCTTT. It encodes CASSLGSAGLNTEAFF.

CDR3 loop: CASRAGWGNQPQHF. The CDR3 DNA reads as TGTGCCAGCAGGGCGGGATGGGGGAATCAGCCCCAGCATTTT. The chain has TRBV5-8 and TRBJ1-5; D is perhaps TRBD1 (5 bases). The CDR3 consists of 14 residues. Between the trimmed V and J ends, which lost 5 bases and 4 bases, there was a span of 13 bases. Germline lookup yields CDR1 SGHTS and CDR2 YDEGEE.

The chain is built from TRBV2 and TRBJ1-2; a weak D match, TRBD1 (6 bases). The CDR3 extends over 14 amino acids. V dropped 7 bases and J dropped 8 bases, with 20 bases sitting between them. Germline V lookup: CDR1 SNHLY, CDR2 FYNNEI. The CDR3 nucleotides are TGTGCCAGCATATCGGGGCAGGGGTTATTCGGCTACACCTTC. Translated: CASISGQGLFGYTF.

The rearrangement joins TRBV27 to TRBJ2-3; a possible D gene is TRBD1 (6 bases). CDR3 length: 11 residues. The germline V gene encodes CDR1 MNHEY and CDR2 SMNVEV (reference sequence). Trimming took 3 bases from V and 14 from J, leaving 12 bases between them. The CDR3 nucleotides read TGTGCCAGCAGTTTGGGGGCAGACTTGTATTTT. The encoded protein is CASSLGADLYF.

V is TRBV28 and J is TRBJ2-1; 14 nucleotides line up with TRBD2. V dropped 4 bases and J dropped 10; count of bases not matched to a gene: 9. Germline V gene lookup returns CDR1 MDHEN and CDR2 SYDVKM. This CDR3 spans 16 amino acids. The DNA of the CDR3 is TGTGCCAGCAGTTACGGAGGGACTAGCGGGAGACAGGAGCAGTTCTTC. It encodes CASSYGGTSGRQEQFF.